This record looks at one T cell receptor (beta chain) sequence and its context. This entry belongs to a study of T cells after yellow fever vaccination. TCRdb redid the calling of the 5' RACE reads with MiXCR, one entry per CDR3 protein. The table includes hundreds of thousands of distinct CDR3 sequences, roughly 22% detected once. The CDR3 runs to 15 residues. Deletions cut 1 base from V and 2 bases from J, with 9 bases between. Germline-derived CDR1 and CDR2 are LNHNV and YYDKDF (reference sequence). The V and J genes are TRBV15 and TRBJ1-3; D is undetermined. This TCR was sampled from a man aged 18 to 29 who received the YFV17D yellow fever vaccine. This specimen was PBMCs, taken more than 20 days after the first yellow fever vaccination. The CDR3 coding sequence is TGTGCCACCAGCAGAGCCGCGGCAGCTGGAAACACCATATATTTT. Residues: CATSRAAAAGNTIYF. Using reference TRBV15 and TRBJ1-3 for the parts outside the CDR3, the full variable domain is DAMVIQNPRYQVTQFGKPVTLSCSQTLNHNVMYWYQQKSSQAPKLLFHYYDKDFNNEADTPDNFQSRRPNTSFCFLDIRSPGLGDTAMYLCATSRAAAAGNTIYFGEGSWLTVV.